What follows is one T cell receptor beta chain and its context. What it binds is not known. V lost 0 bases to trimming and J lost 1 base; unmatched junction nucleotides: 6. The CDR3 has 17 amino acids. Germline lookup yields CDR1 DFQATT and CDR2 SNEGSKA (reference sequence). These data belong to a study of blood T cells in healthy people across ages. Each donor was a healthy Caucasian individual from Russia, aged roughly 6 to 100. Together with a sample-barcoded 5' primer, a J-beta primer mix was included in a second PCR lasting roughly 6 to 12 cycles. Each of the cDNA molecules was tagged by a template-switch adaptor with 12 random nucleotides. TCRdb reanalysed the 5' RACE reads using MiXCR and keeps one entry per CDR3 protein. The table shows 1.4 million or so distinct CDR3 sequences, with around 40% occurring only once. Study-wide points: Roughly linearly, TCR beta diversity per million T cells fell as age increased. The study found more naive CD4+ cells and higher diversity in long-lived than aged donors.

This rearrangement joins TRBV20-1 to TRBJ2-3, with 11 bases identical to TRBD2. The sequence was obtained from a woman aged 18-35 years in good health. The sequenced sample was blood. The CDR3 DNA reads TGCAGTGCTAGAGATAGCGGGGGGGCGCTGGGCACAGATACGCAGTATTTT. Translation: CSARDSGGALGTDTQYF.